These 19 T cell receptor beta chains were all obtained from the same sample, sequenced in a study of blood T cell repertoires in COVID-19. Clones were sequenced by immunoSEQ multiplex PCR, and TCRdb holds only the in-frame ones, with some missing. The sample holds tens of thousands of clones, 89% seen once. Sequenced material: peripheral blood. These receptors originate from a man aged 50 to 60 with COVID-19, enrolled during active disease.

V is TRBV30 and J is TRBJ1-2; D remains ambiguous. This CDR3 has 15 residues. Germline-derived CDR1 and CDR2 are GTSNPN and SVGIG (reference sequence). Trimming took off 0 bases at V and 0 bases at J, with 11 bases between the two ends. The CDR3 nucleotides read TGTGCCTGGAGTGTAGGAGGCAGACCTAACTATGGCTACACCTTC. Its protein is CAWSVGGRPNYGYTF.

The genes are TRBV4-3 and TRBJ2-3; 10 bases map to TRBD1. This CDR3 spans 15 amino acids. CDR1 is LGHNA, CDR2 YSLEER, per germline. After removal of 4 bases from V and 3 bases from J, the junction contained 4 bases not matched to a gene. The CDR3 reads CASSRGQGSTDTQYF. The CDR3 DNA reads as TGCGCCAGCAGCCGGGGACAGGGGAGTACAGATACGCAGTATTTT.

The chain employs TRBV7-9 and TRBJ2-2, with 9 bases that match TRBD2. Germline values: CDR1 SEHNR, CDR2 FQNEAQ (reference sequence). There are 15 residues in the CDR3. V shed 8 bases, J shed 1 base, and the junction held 5 bases outside the gene matches. DNA of the CDR3: TGTGCCAGCCTCCAAGCGGGGGGGAACACCGGGGAGCTGTTTTTT. Translation: CASLQAGGNTGELFF.

This clone appeared once. CDR3 in DNA: TGTGCCAGCAGTCCCGGGGGTTCCTATAATTCACCCCTCCACTTT. Encoded protein: CASSPGGSYNSPLHF. V and J are TRBV3-1 (or the pseudogene TRBV3-2) and TRBJ1-6; possible D gene TRBD1, 5 bases. CDR1 LGHDT and CDR2 YNNKEL come from the germline V gene (reference sequence). V shed 6 bases and J shed 1 base, with 10 bases lying between them. This CDR3 comprises 15 residues.

The chain links TRBV6-5 to TRBJ1-2, with 7 bases fitting TRBD1. Germline V gene sequence: CDR1 MNHEY, CDR2 SVGAGI. The V and J ends lost 7 bases and 0 bases, in that order; junction bases with no gene match: 8. This CDR3 has 15 amino acids. This CDR3 is CASIPWTGPNYGYTF. The DNA for the CDR3 is TGTGCCAGCATCCCCTGGACAGGCCCTAACTATGGCTACACCTTC.

V usage is TRBV18 and J usage is TRBJ2-1, with 7 bases matching TRBD2. The CDR3 runs to 17 residues. Germline loops: CDR1 KGHSH, CDR2 LQKENI. V trimming: 3 bases; J trimming: 6 bases; junction bases outside the gene matches: 14. CDR3 bases: TGTGCCAGCTCACCTAACGCCGGGACTATGGGAGTCAATGAGCAGTTCTTC. Translation gives CASSPNAGTMGVNEQFF.

The count of this clone is one. This rearrangement joins TRBV9 to TRBJ1-1; 7 bases fit TRBD1. V dropped 5 bases and J dropped 2; count of bases not matched to a gene: 6. Germline V gene data show CDR1 as SGDLS and CDR2 as YYNGEE. The CDR3 runs to 14 residues. In DNA, the CDR3 is TGTGCCAGCAGGGAGGGGACAGACAACACTGAAGCTTTCTTT. Translation gives CASREGTDNTEAFF.

CDR3 coding DNA: TGTGCCAGTCGACTCAGGGCGACTAATGAAAAACTGTTTTTT. Its translation is CASRLRATNEKLFF. The chain employs TRBV19 and TRBJ1-4, with D tentatively TRBD1 (5 bases). The V and J ends lost 8 bases and 2 bases respectively, with 12 bases between them. This CDR3 is 14 amino acids long. Germline V gene sequence: CDR1 LNHDA, CDR2 SQIVND (reference sequence).

This clone was counted once. The gene calls are TRBV5-1 and TRBJ1-1, with D possibly TRBD1 on 5 matching bases. Trimming took 4 bases from V and 0 from J, leaving 13 bases between them. Germline V gene lookup returns CDR1 SGHRS and CDR2 YFSETQ. The CDR3 spans 15 residues. CDR3 region: CASSDGGRVNTEAFF. The CDR3 DNA reads as TGCGCCAGCAGCGACGGGGGTAGGGTGAACACTGAAGCTTTCTTT.

The CDR3 is CASSPAEGQETQYF. In DNA, the CDR3 is TGTGCCAGCAGCCCAGCCGAGGGCCAAGAGACCCAGTACTTC. This chain uses TRBV4-2 with TRBJ2-5; D possibly corresponds to TRBD2 (5 bases). The CDR3 spans 14 residues. Between the trimmed V and J ends, which lost 4 bases and 1 base, there was a span of 10 bases. CDR1 is LGHNA and CDR2 is YNFKEQ in the germline V gene.

The chain uses TRBV2 and TRBJ1-3; D not certain. The V end lost 5 bases, the J end lost 0 bases, and 5 bases lay between the germline ends. CDR1 SNHLY and CDR2 FYNNEI come from the germline V gene. This CDR3 spans 13 amino acids. This CDR3 is CASSLDSGNTIYF. CDR3 bases: TGTGCCAGCAGTTTAGACTCTGGAAACACCATATATTTT.

This clone was recorded once. The V gene is TRBV6-6, the J gene TRBJ2-1; 13 bases align to TRBD2. The CDR3 runs to 15 residues. In germline, CDR1 is MNHNY, CDR2 SVGAGI (reference sequence). J gave up 4 bases and V 5 bases, and 2 bases lay outside the gene matches. For the CDR3, the DNA is TGTGCCAGCAGTCCGGGACTAGCGGGGTACAATGAGCAGTTCTTC. This codes for CASSPGLAGYNEQFF.

This chain joins TRBV30 and TRBJ1-6, with D perhaps TRBD1 (5 bases). CDR3 length: 13 amino acids. V lost 0 bases to trimming and J lost 9 bases, with 9 bases between them. Germline V gives CDR1 GTSNPN, CDR2 SVGIG (reference sequence). The CDR3 DNA reads as TGTGCCTGGAGTGTACAGGAGGGTTCACCCCTCCACTTT. This translates into CAWSVQEGSPLHF.

At least ten counts were recorded for this clone. The V call is TRBV28, the J call TRBJ1-1; possible D gene TRBD1, 6 bases. Per germline, CDR1 MDHEN and CDR2 SYDVKM. V lost 6 bases and J lost 5, with 13 bases in between. The CDR3 runs to 13 residues. Here the CDR3 DNA reads TGTGCCAGCAGCTTACAGGGTTGGACTGAAGCTTTCTTT. Residues: CASSLQGWTEAFF.

In its sample, this clone was seen a few times. This chain joins TRBV7-2 and TRBJ2-2, with TRBD2 matching 7 bases. This CDR3 spans 15 amino acids. The germline CDR1 and CDR2 sequences are SGHTA and FQGNSA. After removal of 4 bases from V and 3 bases from J, the junction contained 5 bases not matched to a gene. In DNA form, the CDR3 reads TGTGCCAGCAGCTCCGGACTAGGCGACACCGGGGAGCTGTTTTTT. This gives the protein CASSSGLGDTGELFF.

The chain links TRBV28 to TRBJ2-7; tentatively, D is TRBD2 (6 bases). The CDR3 covers 16 residues. Trimming stripped 4 bases from V and 0 bases from J, with 16 bases between. In germline, CDR1 is MDHEN, CDR2 SYDVKM. The CDR3 here is CASSSSGLTSSYEQYF. The CDR3 DNA reads TGTGCCAGCAGTTCCTCGGGACTTACGAGCTCCTACGAGCAGTACTTC.

This clone is a singleton in its sample. The chain couples TRBV5-8 to TRBJ1-1, with a weak D call TRBD1 (5 bases). The V and J ends lost 3 bases and 8 bases respectively, with 17 bases between them. Per the germline V gene, CDR1 is SGHTS and CDR2 is YDEGEE. The CDR3 has 14 residues. CDR3 sequence reads: CASSYGVTGREAFF. CDR3 in DNA: TGTGCCAGCAGCTATGGAGTTACAGGCCGGGAAGCTTTCTTT.

The chain recombines TRBV7-3 with TRBJ1-3; D is unresolved. The CDR3 loop spans 17 amino acids. From germline, CDR1 is SGHTA and CDR2 FQGTGA. V was cut by 1 base and J by 0 bases, with 13 bases left in between. The CDR3 is CASSLNPTTGSGNTIYF. The CDR3 DNA reads TGTGCCAGCAGCTTAAACCCCACTACCGGCTCTGGAAACACCATATATTTT.

This chain uses TRBV7-9 with TRBJ1-4; a possible D gene is TRBD1 (6 bases). The CDR3 is 14 amino acids. Between the trimmed V and J ends, which lost 10 bases and 1 base, there was a span of 13 bases. In germline, CDR1 is SEHNR, CDR2 FQNEAQ (reference sequence). CDR3 in amino acids: CAINRVGTNEKLFF. CDR3 DNA sequence: TGTGCCATCAACAGGGTGGGAACTAATGAAAAACTGTTTTTT. The complete variable domain, with remaining parts taken from reference TRBV7-9 and TRBJ1-4, reads DTGVSQNPRHKITKRGQNVTFRCDPISEHNRLYWYRQTLGQGPEFLTYFQNEAQLEKSRLLSDRFSAERPKGSFSTLEIQRTEQGDSAMYLCAINRVGTNEKLFFGSGTQLSVL.